Below, 28 T cell receptor beta chains from the same sample are listed, as sequenced in a study of OX40 agonist ivuxolimab in advanced cancers. Sequencing used immunoSEQ multiplex PCR; TCRdb keeps in-frame clones, though not all of them. The sample has roughly 21,000 clones, 85% to 90% seen once. The sequencing here drew on CD4+ or CD8+ T cells sorted from blood, taken in a trial of the OX40 agonist ivuxolimab. The source of these receptors is an adult with an advanced solid tumor such as melanoma, head and neck, liver or kidney cancer.

The chain is built from TRBV25-1 and TRBJ1-1; no clear D. This CDR3 has 13 amino acids. Germline V gene data show CDR1 as MGHDK and CDR2 as SYGVNS. V dropped 2 bases and J dropped 6 bases, with 10 bases sitting between them. The CDR3 bases are TGTGCCAGCAGTGAAATAGGTTTGGCTGAAGCTTTCTTT. It codes for CASSEIGLAEAFF.

This chain uses TRBV30 with TRBJ1-2; D unclear. CDR3 length: 15 residues. Germline V gene sequence: CDR1 GTSNPN, CDR2 SVGIG (reference sequence). Deletions cut 4 bases from V and 5 bases from J, with 20 bases between. CDR3 region: CAWTPDGSPYYGYTF. CDR3 bases: TGTGCCTGGACCCCGGACGGATCTCCCTATTATGGCTACACCTTC.

The chain recombines TRBV9 with TRBJ2-1, with D uncertain. Deletions cut 0 bases from V and 6 bases from J, with 7 bases between. Per germline, CDR1 SGDLS and CDR2 YYNGEE. The CDR3 contains 13 residues. The CDR3 coding sequence is TGTGCCAGCAGCGTAGAATGGGTCAATGAGCAGTTCTTC. It yields the protein CASSVEWVNEQFF.

The rearrangement uses TRBV6-1 and TRBJ2-3; 10 positions agree with TRBD1. V dropped 0 bases and J dropped 4; count of bases not matched to a gene: 1. This CDR3 is built from 15 residues. Germline assignment: CDR1 MNHNS and CDR2 SASEGT. CDR3 region: CASSEATGGADTQYF. CDR3 DNA: TGTGCCAGCAGTGAAGCGACAGGGGGCGCAGATACGCAGTATTTT.

This clone was seen more than once but under ten times. The CDR3 loop reads CASSQNSQWANQPQHF. The CDR3 region has the DNA TGTGCCAGCAGCCAAAATAGCCAGTGGGCTAATCAGCCCCAGCATTTT. J is TRBJ1-5 and V is TRBV4-2; D unresolved. The germline gives CDR1 LGHNA, CDR2 YNFKEQ. V was clipped by 2 bases and J by 4 bases, with 15 bases between them. The CDR3 has 16 amino acids.

This clone has just a few counts. The genes are TRBV27 and TRBJ1-1; D is uncertain. V was shortened by 2 bases and J by 4 bases, with 8 bases between the two germline ends. The CDR3 spans 13 residues. Germline values: CDR1 MNHEY, CDR2 SMNVEV (reference sequence). The CDR3 DNA follows: TGTGCCAGCAGTTTAGACGTGGGCACTGAAGCTTTCTTT. Translated: CASSLDVGTEAFF.

This clone was found a few times. The genes are TRBV11-2 and TRBJ2-1, with D unclear. The V gene lost 1 base and the J gene lost 7 bases, with 8 bases spanning the gap. This CDR3 is built from 13 residues. Germline V gene sequence: CDR1 SGHAT, CDR2 FQNNGV. CDR3 nucleotide sequence: TGTGCCAGCAGCTTAGGTAGGGAAAATGAGCAGTTCTTC. Amino acid sequence: CASSLGRENEQFF. The entire variable domain, with the rest obtained from reference TRBV11-2 and TRBJ2-1, is as follows: EAGVAQSPRYKIIEKRQSVAFWCNPISGHATLYWYQQILGQGPKLLIQFQNNGVVDDSQLPKDRFSAERLKGVDSTLKIQPAKLEDSAVYLCASSLGRENEQFFGPGTRLTVL.

V is TRBV13 and J is TRBJ1-1, with a weak D call TRBD1 (6 bases). Germline V gene data show CDR1 as PRHDT and CDR2 as FYEKMQ (reference sequence). The CDR3 has 14 residues. Trimming shortened V by 0 bases and J by 6 bases, and 11 bases separated the two germline ends. In nucleotides, the CDR3 is TGTGCCAGCAGCTTAGGACAGGGATACGCTGAAGCTTTCTTT. Protein sequence: CASSLGQGYAEAFF.

V and J are TRBV19 and TRBJ1-1; D may be TRBD1 (5 bases). Trimming cost V 3 bases and J 6 bases, with 11 bases left between them. The CDR3 is 13 amino acids. CDR1 is LNHDA and CDR2 is SQIVND in the germline V gene (reference sequence). The CDR3 bases are TGTGCCAGTAGTATGGAGGGGATCGCTGAAGCTTTCTTT. Translating it yields CASSMEGIAEAFF.

The rearrangement uses TRBV2 and TRBJ1-4; the match to TRBD1 covers 7 bases. The J segment lost 7 bases and the V segment lost 7 bases, leaving 9 bases of the junction unmatched. Germline CDR1 is SNHLY and CDR2 is FYNNEI. The CDR3 is 14 residues long. CDR3 region: CASTEGRGTEKLFF. Here the CDR3 DNA reads TGTGCCAGCACCGAGGGCAGGGGGACTGAAAAACTGTTTTTT.

The rearrangement links TRBV5-6 to TRBJ2-5; D is unresolved. The CDR3 totals 16 residues. Trimming shortened V by 4 bases and J by 0 bases, and 16 bases separated the two germline ends. Germline V gene data show CDR1 as SGHDT and CDR2 as YYEEEE. The CDR3 DNA is TGTGCCAGCAGCCCCGTCGTGGGCGGCTACCAAGAGACCCAGTACTTC. Translating it yields CASSPVVGGYQETQYF.

The chain couples TRBV9 to TRBJ2-3; 7 bases align to TRBD1. Germline V gives CDR1 SGDLS, CDR2 YYNGEE. This CDR3 comprises 15 residues. The trim removed 3 bases at V and 0 bases at J, leaving 4 bases unmatched. The CDR3 nucleotides read TGTGCCAGCAGCGCCGGGACAGAAAGCACAGATACGCAGTATTTT. It codes for CASSAGTESTDTQYF. Full variable domain (outside the CDR3, taken from reference TRBV9 and TRBJ2-3): DSGVTQTPKHLITATGQRVTLRCSPRSGDLSVYWYQQSLDQGLQFLIQYYNGEERAKGNILERFSAQQFPDLHSELNLSSLELGDSALYFCASSAGTESTDTQYFGPGTRLTVL.

The chain recombines TRBV4-1 with TRBJ2-7; D is tentatively TRBD1 or TRBD2 (5 bases each). In germline, CDR1 is MGHRA, CDR2 YSYEKL. The CDR3 loop spans 16 amino acids. V was trimmed by 1 base and J by 3 bases, leaving 16 bases between them. In DNA, the CDR3 is TGCGCCAGCAGCCAAGGCCCCGGGGCGGTTCACTACGAGCAGTACTTC. This gives the protein CASSQGPGAVHYEQYF.

The rearrangement uses TRBV6-6 and TRBJ1-5, with 9 bases lining up with TRBD1. CDR3 length equals 14 residues. Germline loops: CDR1 MNHNY, CDR2 SVGAGI (reference sequence). The junction had 8 bases not matched to a gene; V was cut back by 7 bases and J by 7 bases. The DNA of the CDR3 is TGTGCCAGCAATGCCAGGGGGACAGGGCAGCCCCAGCATTTT. This codes for CASNARGTGQPQHF.

The chain combines TRBV11-2 with TRBJ2-5, with 8 nucleotides matching TRBD1. This CDR3 region has 14 residues. The germline V gene encodes CDR1 SGHAT and CDR2 FQNNGV. V lost 6 bases and J lost 2; bases outside the gene matches: 5. The CDR3 DNA follows: TGTGCCAGCAGGCACAGGGGGAGGCAAGAGACCCAGTACTTC. Encoded protein: CASRHRGRQETQYF.

The chain uses TRBV11-1 and TRBJ2-5; D may match TRBD1 or TRBD2 (5 bases each). Germline CDR1 reads SGHAT; CDR2 reads FQDESV (reference sequence). The CDR3 spans 15 residues. Trimming took off 5 bases at V and 1 base at J, with 14 bases between the two ends. The CDR3 sequence is CASSPEGRVQETQYF. CDR3 DNA sequence: TGTGCCAGCAGCCCTGAGGGCAGGGTCCAAGAGACCCAGTACTTC.

The genes are TRBV7-9 and TRBJ1-2; tentative D call: TRBD1 (5 bases). Per the germline V gene, CDR1 is SEHNR and CDR2 is FQNEAQ (reference sequence). CDR3 size: 13 residues. V gave up 8 bases and J gave up 4 bases, with 14 bases separating them. The CDR3 region is CASGAGRFYGYTF. The CDR3 DNA reads TGTGCCAGCGGGGCCGGGCGTTTCTATGGCTACACCTTC. Complete variable domain (other parts from reference TRBV7-9 and TRBJ1-2): DTGVSQNPRHKITKRGQNVTFRCDPISEHNRLYWYRQTLGQGPEFLTYFQNEAQLEKSRLLSDRFSAERPKGSFSTLEIQRTEQGDSAMYLCASGAGRFYGYTFGSGTRLTVV.

This clone was recorded only once. The chain is built from TRBV27 and TRBJ2-5; possibly TRBD1 for D (5 bases). The germline V gene has CDR1 MNHEY and CDR2 SMNVEV (reference sequence). V lost 5 bases and J lost 2, with 15 bases in between. This CDR3 has 15 residues. The CDR3 region is CASSPIWTRQETQYF. As DNA, the CDR3 is TGTGCCAGCAGTCCGATCTGGACAAGACAAGAGACCCAGTACTTC.

J is TRBJ2-3 and V is TRBV4-1; D may be TRBD1 (5 bases). Germline V gives CDR1 MGHRA, CDR2 YSYEKL. The CDR3 sequence is 13 residues long. V dropped 4 bases and J dropped 8 bases, with 13 bases sitting between them. The CDR3 region has the DNA TGCGCCAGCAGCCCTCAAGGGGTTGGTACGCAGTATTTT. Translated, it gives CASSPQGVGTQYF.

The gene calls are TRBV7-9 and TRBJ2-1, with a tentative D call TRBD2 (5 bases). The V and J ends lost 5 bases and 8 bases respectively, with 19 bases between them. The CDR3 sequence is 15 residues long. Germline V lookup: CDR1 SEHNR, CDR2 FQNEAQ (reference sequence). In nucleotides, the CDR3 is TGTGCCAGCAGCCACCCCTTAGTAGCGAGGGATGAGCAGTTCTTC. It translates to CASSHPLVARDEQFF.

The chain recombines TRBV21-1 with TRBJ2-7; the listed D gene, TRBD2, was not tested against the DNA. TRBV21-1 is reported as a pseudogene. The CDR3 is made up of 17 amino acids. CDR3 coding DNA: TGTGCCAGCAGCAAAGAAGGGGGGGCAGGCAGGGTGGCCGAGCAGTACTTC. Its translation: CASSKEGGAGRVAEQYF.

The rearrangement joins TRBV6-6 to TRBJ2-3; D remains unclear. The CDR3 spans 13 residues. Germline V lookup: CDR1 MNHNY, CDR2 SVGAGI (reference sequence). With 2 bases removed from V and 5 bases from J, the gap between germline ends came to 8 bases. The CDR3 DNA reads TGTGCCAGCAGTTACGAAGGAGAAGATACGCAGTATTTT. It is translated as CASSYEGEDTQYF.

This rearrangement joins TRBV2 to TRBJ2-3; D may be TRBD2 (5 bases). This CDR3 region has 16 residues. Trimming took off 3 bases at V and 2 bases at J, with 15 bases between the two ends. In germline, CDR1 is SNHLY, CDR2 FYNNEI. The DNA for the CDR3 is TGTGCCAGCAGTGATAGCAGATCAGCGGTCACAGATACGCAGTATTTT. Translated: CASSDSRSAVTDTQYF.

The rearrangement uses TRBV2 and TRBJ2-3, with a weak D call TRBD1 (5 bases). The CDR3 consists of 13 residues. Germline V lookup: CDR1 SNHLY, CDR2 FYNNEI. V was clipped by 7 bases and J by 4 bases, with 12 bases between them. The CDR3, as DNA: TGTGCCAGCAAGGACATCCCCGCAGATACGCAGTATTTT. Amino acid sequence: CASKDIPADTQYF.

This clone was counted between two and nine times. This sequence joins TRBV30 and TRBJ1-1; D is unclear. The CDR3 consists of 12 residues. The V end was cut by 1 base, the J end by 7 bases, with 10 bases between. Germline V gene data show CDR1 as GTSNPN and CDR2 as SVGIG (reference sequence). The CDR3 coding sequence is TGTGCCTGGAGTGAGAATCTTGGTGAAGCTTTCTTT. Protein: CAWSENLGEAFF.

The chain uses TRBV10-3 and TRBJ1-3, with D unclear. There are 19 residues in the CDR3. From germline, CDR1 is ENHRY and CDR2 SYGVKD. Trimming took off 7 bases at V and 2 bases at J, with 27 bases between the two ends. The CDR3 DNA reads as TGTGCCATCAAGCTGGGGAGGGATGATCCTATGGTCCCTGGAAACACCATATATTTT. Its translation is CAIKLGRDDPMVPGNTIYF.

The table lists this clone with a count of one. The chain is built from TRBV10-3 and TRBJ2-3; 14 bases align to TRBD2. This CDR3 is built from 18 residues. V lost 5 bases and J lost 7; bases outside the gene matches: 14. The V gene's germline CDR1 is ENHRY and CDR2 SYGVKD. The CDR3 spells CAISIARLAGGPVYTQYF. The CDR3 DNA follows: TGTGCCATCAGTATTGCCCGACTAGCGGGAGGGCCTGTATATACGCAGTATTTT.

Comments on this clone: This sample also contains other DNA sequences that code for the same CDR3. The chain uses TRBV7-2 and TRBJ1-5, with 7 bases aligning to TRBD1. CDR1 and CDR2 from the germline V gene are SGHTA and FQGNSA. The ends lost 4 bases at V and 0 bases at J; junction bases unmatched: 9. This CDR3 is 17 amino acids long. The CDR3 DNA sequence: TGTGCCAGCAGCTACCGGGACAGACTTTATAGCAATCAGCCCCAGCATTTT. It specifies CASSYRDRLYSNQPQHF.